This T cell receptor beta chain derives from a study of blood T cell repertoires in COVID-19. Turning to the study itself: Both acute and convalescent COVID-19 samples were obtained from the United States, Italy and Spain. T cells, B-cell-depleted T cells, or PBMCs provided the cDNA or gDNA that served as material.

The germline V and J ends were trimmed by 4 bases and 6 bases, with 13 bases remaining between them. CDR3 length: 14 residues. CDR1 LNHDA and CDR2 SQIVND come from the germline V gene (reference sequence). As handled by the study authors: Amplification of reference gene primers provided the estimated nucleated cell counts. Libraries were prepared by immunoSEQ multiplex PCR; TCRdb keeps only in-frame clonotypes and omits some of them. The V and J calls and the clone size are those of that table, but D and trimming were determined from the DNA. The repertoire has 150,000 to 200,000 clones, about 80% of them found once; the top ten carry 2.6%.

The sequencing sample was made of peripheral blood. This chain connects TRBV19 to TRBJ1-5, with a weak D call TRBD1 (6 bases). The sequence came from a human donor with acute or convalescent COVID-19. The donor label of this sample is uncertain. The CDR3 region has the DNA TGTGCCAGTAGTACAGGGACACAAAGTCAGCCCCAGCATTTT. The encoded protein is CASSTGTQSQPQHF.